This T cell receptor beta chain was captured in a study of blood T cell repertoires in COVID-19 (dated by TCRdb to about 2020). Some background on the complete study: The collaborator samples originated in the United States, Italy and Spain and spanned the acute and convalescent phases of COVID-19. The repertoires were released in a freely available public database meant as a resource for research on the immune response to SARS-CoV-2. The samples were drawn from two sources: the first 160 participants of the ongoing ImmuneRACE study, and 1,000 to 1,500 subjects contributed by 6 global collaborators. Sample metadata almost always included a de-identified subject ID, COVID-19 status, age in years and sex. Deeply sampled blood TCRbeta repertoires from subjects exposed to, actively infected with, or recovered from COVID-19 were included in the dataset. Where HLA class I and class II types were available, the types were taken from metadata supplied by the sample provider, not from assay-based typing. The prospective study material was composed of cDNA or gDNA derived from T cells, B-cell-depleted T cells, or PBMCs. Results the study describes overall, beyond this receptor: How much clinical and demographic metadata was included differed by source and by participant, and the metadata was provided uncurated.

One collaborating source in Seattle enrolled patients while the patients were actively infected and followed the patients over time throughout the course of disease. Each collaborating institution followed its own protocols to collect whole blood in K2EDTA tubes. For TCRbeta analysis, collaborator samples were shipped as frozen whole blood, as isolated PBMCs, or as DNA extracted from either sample type. The immunoSEQ Assay, a bias-controlled multiplex PCR, was used to amplify TCRbeta CDR3 regions from genomic DNA. For the original study's pipeline: The number of nucleated cells in each sample was estimated by amplification of reference gene primers within the assay. Sequence reads were collapsed and filtered to measure the absolute abundance of every unique TCRbeta CDR3 rearrangement. For each sample, productive Simpson clonality was calculated by taking the square root of Simpson's diversity index across productive rearrangements. Drawn from immuneACCESS, this table holds only the in-frame rearrangements with V and J called that TCRdb kept. Clones are partly lost; checked studies trace under half to an unresolved V gene and leave the rest unexplained. That table is the source of V, J and clone size, and D and trimming were worked out from the DNA. Counted in this sample were roughly 410,000 clones; about 88% of them appeared once. The top ten hold 1.5% to 1.7% of the sample.

On this clone itself: Its antigen has not been determined. Base qualities are not provided; no much larger clone lies one nucleotide away.

The sequenced sample consisted of peripheral blood. The TCR originated in a woman aged 40 to 49 with COVID-19, enrolled during active disease.

In nucleotides, the sequence is TGCGCCAGCAGCTTGGGAGGGGGCTCCTACAATGAGCAGTTCTTC. This translates into CASSLGGGSYNEQFF. The chain is encoded by TRBV5-1 joined to TRBJ2-1, with a tentative D gene TRBD1 over 6 matching bases. V is cut by 0 bases and J by 0 bases, and the space between the germline ends is 7 bases. CDR1 and CDR2 were assigned from the germline V gene as SGHRS and YFSETQ. Its CDR3 holds 15 amino acids, cysteine through phenylalanine. Solely the CDR3 DNA is kept, with 45 bases framed from the first base.